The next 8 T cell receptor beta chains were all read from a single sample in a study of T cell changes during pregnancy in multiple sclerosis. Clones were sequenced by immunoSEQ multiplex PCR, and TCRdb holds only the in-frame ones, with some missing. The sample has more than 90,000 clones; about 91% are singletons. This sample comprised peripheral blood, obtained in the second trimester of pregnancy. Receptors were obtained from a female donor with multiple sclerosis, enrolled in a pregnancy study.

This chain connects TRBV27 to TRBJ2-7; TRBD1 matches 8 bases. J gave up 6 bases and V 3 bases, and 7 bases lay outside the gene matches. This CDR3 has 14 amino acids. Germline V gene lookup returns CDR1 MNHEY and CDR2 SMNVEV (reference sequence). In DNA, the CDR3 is TGTGCCAGCAGTTTCCAGGGGGCGTATGGCGAGCAGTACTTC. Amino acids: CASSFQGAYGEQYF.

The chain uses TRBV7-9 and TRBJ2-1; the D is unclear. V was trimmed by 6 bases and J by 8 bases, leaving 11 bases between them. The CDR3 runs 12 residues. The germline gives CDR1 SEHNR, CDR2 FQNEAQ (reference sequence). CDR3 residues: CASRTFADEQFF. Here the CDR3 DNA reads TGTGCCAGCAGGACTTTCGCGGATGAGCAGTTCTTC.

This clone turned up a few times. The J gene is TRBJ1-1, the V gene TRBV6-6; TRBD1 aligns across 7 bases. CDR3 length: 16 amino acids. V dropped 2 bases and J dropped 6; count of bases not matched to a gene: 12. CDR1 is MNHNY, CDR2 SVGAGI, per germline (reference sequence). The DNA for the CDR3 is TGTGCCAGCAGTTACACTATGGACAGGAGGCCCGCTGAAGCTTTCTTT. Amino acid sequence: CASSYTMDRRPAEAFF.

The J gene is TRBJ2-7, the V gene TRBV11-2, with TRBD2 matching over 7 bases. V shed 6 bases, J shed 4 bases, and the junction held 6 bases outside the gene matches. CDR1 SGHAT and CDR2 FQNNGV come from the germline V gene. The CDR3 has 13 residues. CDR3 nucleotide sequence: TGTGCCAGCAGTTCTATTAGCGGGTACGAGCAGTACTTC. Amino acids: CASSSISGYEQYF. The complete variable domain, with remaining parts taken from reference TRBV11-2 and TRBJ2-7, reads EAGVAQSPRYKIIEKRQSVAFWCNPISGHATLYWYQQILGQGPKLLIQFQNNGVVDDSQLPKDRFSAERLKGVDSTLKIQPAKLEDSAVYLCASSSISGYEQYFGPGTRLTVT.

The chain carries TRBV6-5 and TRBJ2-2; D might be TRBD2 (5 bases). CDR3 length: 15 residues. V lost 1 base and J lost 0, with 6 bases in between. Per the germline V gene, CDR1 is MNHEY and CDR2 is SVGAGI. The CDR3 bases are TGTGCCAGCAGTTACTTCGGGACGAACACCGGGGAGCTGTTTTTT. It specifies CASSYFGTNTGELFF.

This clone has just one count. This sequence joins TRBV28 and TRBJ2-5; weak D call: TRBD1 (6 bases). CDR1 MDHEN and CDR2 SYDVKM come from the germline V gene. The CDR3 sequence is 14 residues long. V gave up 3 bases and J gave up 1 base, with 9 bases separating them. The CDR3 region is CASSFGGPQETQYF. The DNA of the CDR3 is TGTGCCAGCAGTTTTGGGGGCCCCCAAGAGACCCAGTACTTC.

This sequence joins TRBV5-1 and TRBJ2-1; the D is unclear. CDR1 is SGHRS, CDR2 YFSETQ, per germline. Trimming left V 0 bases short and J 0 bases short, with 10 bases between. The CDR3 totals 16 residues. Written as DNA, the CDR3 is TGCGCCAGCAGCTTGGATACAATCAGCTCCTACAATGAGCAGTTCTTC. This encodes CASSLDTISSYNEQFF.

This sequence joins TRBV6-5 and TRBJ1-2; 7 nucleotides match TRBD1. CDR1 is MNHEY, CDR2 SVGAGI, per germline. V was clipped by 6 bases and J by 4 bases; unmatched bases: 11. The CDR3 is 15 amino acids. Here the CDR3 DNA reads TGTGCCAGCAGGCCCGACAGGGATTCAACCTATGGCTACACCTTC. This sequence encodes CASRPDRDSTYGYTF.